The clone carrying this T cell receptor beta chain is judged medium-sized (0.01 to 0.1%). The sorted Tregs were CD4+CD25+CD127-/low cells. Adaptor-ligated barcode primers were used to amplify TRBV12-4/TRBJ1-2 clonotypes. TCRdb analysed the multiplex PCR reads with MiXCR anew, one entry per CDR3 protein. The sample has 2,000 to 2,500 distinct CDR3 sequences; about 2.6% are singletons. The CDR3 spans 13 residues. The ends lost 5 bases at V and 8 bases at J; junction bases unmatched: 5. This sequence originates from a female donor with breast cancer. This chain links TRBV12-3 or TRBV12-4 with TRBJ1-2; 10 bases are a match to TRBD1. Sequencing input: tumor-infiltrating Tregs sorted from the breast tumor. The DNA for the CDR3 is TGTGCCAGCAGTCCCGGGACAGGGGAAGGCTACACCTTC. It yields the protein CASSPGTGEGYTF.